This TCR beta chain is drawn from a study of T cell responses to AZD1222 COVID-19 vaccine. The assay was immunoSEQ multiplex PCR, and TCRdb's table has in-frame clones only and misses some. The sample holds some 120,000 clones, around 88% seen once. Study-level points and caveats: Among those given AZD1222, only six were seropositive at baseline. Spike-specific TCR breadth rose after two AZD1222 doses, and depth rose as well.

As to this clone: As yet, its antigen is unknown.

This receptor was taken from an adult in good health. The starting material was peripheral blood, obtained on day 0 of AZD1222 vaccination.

CDR3 region: CASSLTLADEQYF. The DNA of the CDR3 is TGTGCCAGCAGCTTGACTTTGGCGGACGAGCAGTACTTC. The chain carries TRBV5-6 and TRBJ2-7; D is unclear. The CDR3 sequence is 13 residues long. V was pared by 1 base and J by 5 bases, with 10 bases between. Germline V CDR1 and CDR2: SGHDT, YYEEEE.